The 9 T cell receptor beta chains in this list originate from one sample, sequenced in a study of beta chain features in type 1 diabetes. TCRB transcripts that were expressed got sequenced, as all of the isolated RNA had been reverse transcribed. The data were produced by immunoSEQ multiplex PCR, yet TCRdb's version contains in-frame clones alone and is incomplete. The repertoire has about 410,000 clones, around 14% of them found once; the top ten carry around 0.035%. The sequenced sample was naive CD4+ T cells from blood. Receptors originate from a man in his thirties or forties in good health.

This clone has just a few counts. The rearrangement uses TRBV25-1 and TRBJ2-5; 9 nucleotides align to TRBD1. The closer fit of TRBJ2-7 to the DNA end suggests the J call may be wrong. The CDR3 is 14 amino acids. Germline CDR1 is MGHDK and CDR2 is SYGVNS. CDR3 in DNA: TGTGCCAGCAGTGATCCGACAGGGGGGGACGAGCAGTACTTC. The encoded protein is CASSDPTGGDEQYF.

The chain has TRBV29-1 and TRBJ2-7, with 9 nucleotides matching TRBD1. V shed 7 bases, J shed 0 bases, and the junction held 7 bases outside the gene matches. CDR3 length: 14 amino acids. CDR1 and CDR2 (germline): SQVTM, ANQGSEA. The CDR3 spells CSGGTGTYSYEQYF. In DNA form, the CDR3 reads TGCAGCGGGGGGACAGGGACTTACTCCTACGAGCAGTACTTC.

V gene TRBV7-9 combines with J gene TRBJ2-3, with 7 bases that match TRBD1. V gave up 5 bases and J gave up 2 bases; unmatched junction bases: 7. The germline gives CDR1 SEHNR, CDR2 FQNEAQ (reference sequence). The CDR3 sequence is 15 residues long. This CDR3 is CASSHRDRPTDTQYF. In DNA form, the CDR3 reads TGTGCCAGCAGCCACCGGGACAGACCCACAGATACGCAGTATTTT.

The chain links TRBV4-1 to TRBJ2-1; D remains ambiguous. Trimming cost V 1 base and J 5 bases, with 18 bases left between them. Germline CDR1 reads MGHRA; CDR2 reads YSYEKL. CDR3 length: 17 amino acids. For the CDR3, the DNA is TGCGCCAGCAGCCAAGGGGTTGGAGACGGTAAAAACAATGAGCAGTTCTTC. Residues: CASSQGVGDGKNNEQFF.

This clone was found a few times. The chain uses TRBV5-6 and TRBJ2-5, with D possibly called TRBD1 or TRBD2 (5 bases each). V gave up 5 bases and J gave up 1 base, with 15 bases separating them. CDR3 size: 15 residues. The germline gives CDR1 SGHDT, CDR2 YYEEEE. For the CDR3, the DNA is TGTGCCAGCAGGGGGGACCGCTTAATCCAAGAGACCCAGTACTTC. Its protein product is CASRGDRLIQETQYF. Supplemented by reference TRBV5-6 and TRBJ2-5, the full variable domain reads DAGVTQSPTHLIKTRGQQVTLRCSPKSGHDTVSWYQQALGQGPQFIFQYYEEEERQRGNFPDRFSGHQFPNYSSELNVNALLLGDSALYLCASRGDRLIQETQYFGPGTRLLVL.

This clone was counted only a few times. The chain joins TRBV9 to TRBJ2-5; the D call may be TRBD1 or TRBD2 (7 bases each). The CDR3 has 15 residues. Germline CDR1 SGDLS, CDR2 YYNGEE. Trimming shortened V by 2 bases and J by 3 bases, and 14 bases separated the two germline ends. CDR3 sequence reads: CASSVSTGREETQYF. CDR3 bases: TGTGCCAGCAGCGTGTCGACAGGGAGGGAAGAGACCCAGTACTTC.

The CDR3 bases are TGTGCCAGCAGCTTAAAAAGTGAGCAGTTCTTC. As protein: CASSLKSEQFF. This chain links TRBV11-2 with TRBJ2-1; unclear D gene. Germline V gene lookup returns CDR1 SGHAT and CDR2 FQNNGV. This CDR3 is built from 11 residues. The V end lost 2 bases, the J end lost 9 bases, and 5 bases lay between the germline ends.

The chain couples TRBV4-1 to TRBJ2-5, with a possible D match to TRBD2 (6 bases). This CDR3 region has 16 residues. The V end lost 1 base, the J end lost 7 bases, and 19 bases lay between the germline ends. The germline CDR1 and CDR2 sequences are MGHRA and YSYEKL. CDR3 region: CASSQALGTHQGTQYF. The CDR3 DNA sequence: TGCGCCAGCAGCCAAGCGTTAGGGACTCACCAGGGGACCCAGTACTTC.

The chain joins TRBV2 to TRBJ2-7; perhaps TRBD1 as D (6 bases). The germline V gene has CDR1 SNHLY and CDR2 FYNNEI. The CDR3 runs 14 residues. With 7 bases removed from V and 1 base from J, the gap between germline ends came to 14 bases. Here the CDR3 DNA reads TGTGCCAGCACCTTTCAGGGGATGTCCTACGAGCAGTACTTC. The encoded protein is CASTFQGMSYEQYF.